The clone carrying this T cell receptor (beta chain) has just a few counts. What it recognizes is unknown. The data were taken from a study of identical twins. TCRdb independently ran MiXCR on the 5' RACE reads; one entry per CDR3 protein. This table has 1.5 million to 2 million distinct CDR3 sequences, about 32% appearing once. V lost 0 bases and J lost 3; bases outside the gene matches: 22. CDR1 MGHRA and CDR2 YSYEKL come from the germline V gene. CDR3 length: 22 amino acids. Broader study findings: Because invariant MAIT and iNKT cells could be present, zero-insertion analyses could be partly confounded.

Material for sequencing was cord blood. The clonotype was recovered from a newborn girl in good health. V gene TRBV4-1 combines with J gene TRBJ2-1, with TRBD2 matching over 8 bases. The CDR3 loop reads CASSQEGFRGLVQYKGYNEQFF. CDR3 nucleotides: TGCGCCAGCAGCCAAGAGGGATTCCGGGGACTAGTTCAGTATAAGGGCTACAATGAGCAGTTCTTC.